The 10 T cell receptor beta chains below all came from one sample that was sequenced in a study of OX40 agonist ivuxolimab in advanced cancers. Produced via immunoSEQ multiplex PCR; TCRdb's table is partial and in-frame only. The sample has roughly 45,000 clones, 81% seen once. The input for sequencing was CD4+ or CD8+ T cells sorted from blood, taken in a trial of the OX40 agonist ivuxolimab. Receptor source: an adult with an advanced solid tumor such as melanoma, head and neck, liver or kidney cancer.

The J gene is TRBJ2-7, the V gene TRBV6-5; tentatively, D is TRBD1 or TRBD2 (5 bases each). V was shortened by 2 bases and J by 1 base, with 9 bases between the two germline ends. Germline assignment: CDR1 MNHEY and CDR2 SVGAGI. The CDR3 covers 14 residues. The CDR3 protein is CASSYRDGSYEQYF. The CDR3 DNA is TGTGCCAGCAGTTACCGGGACGGGTCCTACGAGCAGTACTTC.

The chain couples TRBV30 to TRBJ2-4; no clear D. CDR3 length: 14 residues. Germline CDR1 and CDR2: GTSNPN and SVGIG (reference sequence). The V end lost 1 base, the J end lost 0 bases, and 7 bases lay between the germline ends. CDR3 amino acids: CAWSDGLAKNIQYF. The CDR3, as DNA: TGTGCCTGGAGTGACGGGTTAGCCAAAAACATTCAGTACTTC.

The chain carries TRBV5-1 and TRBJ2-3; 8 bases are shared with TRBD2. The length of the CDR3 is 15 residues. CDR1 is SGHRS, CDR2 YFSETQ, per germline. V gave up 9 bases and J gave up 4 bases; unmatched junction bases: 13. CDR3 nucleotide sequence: TGCGCCACCTCATTCCTCGCGGGAGGAGCAGATACGCAGTATTTT. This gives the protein CATSFLAGGADTQYF.

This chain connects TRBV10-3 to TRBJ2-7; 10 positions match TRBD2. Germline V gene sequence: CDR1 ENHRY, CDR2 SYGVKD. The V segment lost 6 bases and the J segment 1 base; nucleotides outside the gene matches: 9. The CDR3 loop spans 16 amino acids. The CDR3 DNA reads TGTGCCATCAGGGGGAATCGGACTAGCGGTTCCTACGAGCAGTACTTC. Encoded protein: CAIRGNRTSGSYEQYF.

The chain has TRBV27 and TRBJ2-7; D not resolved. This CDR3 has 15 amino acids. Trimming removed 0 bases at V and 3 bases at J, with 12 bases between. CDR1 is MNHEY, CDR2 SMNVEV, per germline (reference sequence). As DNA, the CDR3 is TGTGCCAGCAGTTTATCGGGCAATCCATACTACGAGCAGTACTTC. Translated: CASSLSGNPYYEQYF.

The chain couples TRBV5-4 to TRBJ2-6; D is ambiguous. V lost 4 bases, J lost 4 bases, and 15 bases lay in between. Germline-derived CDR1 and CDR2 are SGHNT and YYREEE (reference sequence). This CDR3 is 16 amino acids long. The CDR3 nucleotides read TGTGCCAGCAGCCCTCCGAAACTGGGCGGGGCCAACGTCCTGACTTTC. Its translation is CASSPPKLGGANVLTF.

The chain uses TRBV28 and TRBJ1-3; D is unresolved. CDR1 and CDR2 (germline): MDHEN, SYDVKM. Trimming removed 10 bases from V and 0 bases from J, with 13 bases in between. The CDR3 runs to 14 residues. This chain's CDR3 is CATKSSLSGNTIYF. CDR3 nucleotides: TGTGCCACCAAGTCGTCACTCTCTGGAAACACCATATATTTT.

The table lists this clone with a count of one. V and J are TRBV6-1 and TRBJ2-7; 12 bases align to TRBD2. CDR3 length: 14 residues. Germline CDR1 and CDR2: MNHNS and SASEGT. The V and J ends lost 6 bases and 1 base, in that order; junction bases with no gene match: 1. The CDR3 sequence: CASRGTSGSYEQYF. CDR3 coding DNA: TGTGCCAGCAGGGGGACTAGCGGGTCCTACGAGCAGTACTTC.

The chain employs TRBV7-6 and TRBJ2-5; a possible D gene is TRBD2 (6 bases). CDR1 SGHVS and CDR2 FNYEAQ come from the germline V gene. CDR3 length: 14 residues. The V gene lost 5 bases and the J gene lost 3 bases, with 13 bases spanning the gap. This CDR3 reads CASSALGGKETQYF. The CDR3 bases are TGTGCCAGCAGCGCCCTCGGGGGTAAAGAGACCCAGTACTTC. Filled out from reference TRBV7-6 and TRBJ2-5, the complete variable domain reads GAGVSQSPRYKVTKRGQDVALRCDPISGHVSLYWYRQALGQGPEFLTYFNYEAQQDKSGLPNDRFSAERPEGSISTLTIQRTEQRDSAMYRCASSALGGKETQYFGPGTRLLVL.

CDR3 in amino acids: CASSYDGDGQPQHF. In nucleotides, the CDR3 is TGTGCCAGCAGTTACGATGGGGACGGACAGCCCCAGCATTTT. The V gene is TRBV6-5, the J gene TRBJ1-5, with D possibly being TRBD1 (5 bases). The CDR3 length is 14 residues. Germline V gives CDR1 MNHEY, CDR2 SVGAGI. The V end was cut by 2 bases, the J end by 7 bases, with 12 bases between.